The 13 T cell receptor beta chains presented below share a single source sample, sequenced in a study of graft-versus-host responses after intestinal transplantation. Clones were read by immunoSEQ multiplex PCR, and TCRdb kept only the in-frame ones, dropping some. Altogether under 150,000 clones are present, roughly 91% being singletons, with the ten largest covering around 0.12%. Antigens for these TCRs are unknown. The sequenced sample was unstimulated CD4+ T cells sorted from spleen or lymph node cells, obtained before intestinal transplant. The origin of the receptors is a human donor who received an intestinal transplant.

The rearrangement uses TRBV7-3 and TRBJ2-2, with 8 nucleotides matching TRBD2. V shed 8 bases, J shed 6 bases, and the junction held 11 bases outside the gene matches. Per germline, CDR1 SGHTA and CDR2 FQGTGA. CDR3 length equals 15 residues. This CDR3 reads CASGGQAGAPGELFF. The DNA of the CDR3 is TGTGCCAGCGGGGGGCAAGCGGGAGCGCCCGGGGAGCTGTTTTTT. Full variable domain (outside the CDR3, taken from reference TRBV7-3 and TRBJ2-2): GAGVSQTPSNKVTEKGKYVELRCDPISGHTALYWYRQSLGQGPEFLIYFQGTGAADDSGLPNDRFFAVRPEGSVSTLKIQRTERGDSAVYLCASGGQAGAPGELFFGEGSRLTVL.

This clone was seen once. This chain's CDR3 is CASSWGGGPNYNEQFF. Here the CDR3 DNA reads TGCGCCAGCAGCTGGGGCGGGGGACCTAACTACAATGAGCAGTTCTTC. This chain links TRBV5-1 with TRBJ2-1, with TRBD2 matching 7 bases. The ends lost 3 bases at V and 3 bases at J; junction bases unmatched: 9. Germline values: CDR1 SGHRS, CDR2 YFSETQ. The CDR3 is 16 amino acids.

This chain connects TRBV28 to TRBJ1-1; 7 nucleotides line up with TRBD1. This CDR3 spans 15 amino acids. Losses at the gene ends were 2 bases for V and 5 bases for J; bases not matched to a gene: 8. Germline V gene sequence: CDR1 MDHEN, CDR2 SYDVKM. The CDR3 DNA is TGTGCCAGCAGTTTAGGAGACAGGGAGGGAACTGAAGCTTTCTTT. Protein product: CASSLGDREGTEAFF.

The chain is built from TRBV4-1 and TRBJ1-3; D is uncertain. Germline V lookup: CDR1 MGHRA, CDR2 YSYEKL. The CDR3 sequence is 16 residues long. V lost 0 bases, J lost 2 bases, and 11 bases lay in between. The CDR3 bases are TGCGCCAGCAGCCAAGATCGCAGGCCACCTGGAAACACCATATATTTT. This gives the protein CASSQDRRPPGNTIYF.

The chain joins TRBV28 to TRBJ2-5; D remains ambiguous. The CDR3 is made up of 14 amino acids. The germline V gene has CDR1 MDHEN and CDR2 SYDVKM. The V end was cut by 0 bases, the J end by 4 bases, with 9 bases between. CDR3 sequence: CASSLWGTRETQYF. CDR3 DNA: TGTGCCAGCAGTTTATGGGGCACCCGAGAGACCCAGTACTTC.

The chain couples TRBV6-1 to TRBJ2-7; D unclear. The germline V gene has CDR1 MNHNS and CDR2 SASEGT. With 6 bases removed from V and 3 bases from J, the gap between germline ends came to 18 bases. The CDR3 is made up of 15 amino acids. Here the CDR3 DNA reads TGTGCCAGCAGCCCGGGCCCTAGGTCCGTCTACGAGCAGTACTTC. Amino acid sequence: CASSPGPRSVYEQYF.

V is TRBV4-1 and J is TRBJ1-5, with TRBD1 as a possible D gene (5 bases). The CDR3 contains 17 residues. The V end lost 0 bases, the J end lost 7 bases, and 19 bases lay between the germline ends. Germline CDR1 MGHRA, CDR2 YSYEKL. The CDR3 loop is CASSQEGHSRRGQPQHF. For the CDR3, the DNA is TGCGCCAGCAGCCAAGAAGGTCACAGCCGCCGGGGGCAGCCCCAGCATTTT.

The chain carries TRBV28 and TRBJ1-5; tentatively, D is TRBD1 (5 bases). Germline CDR1 and CDR2: MDHEN and SYDVKM. The CDR3 loop spans 15 amino acids. V lost 6 bases and J 3 bases, leaving 15 bases between the germline ends. As DNA, the CDR3 is TGTGCCAGCAGGCCGTACCCCGGGACCAATCAGCCCCAGCATTTT. Protein product: CASRPYPGTNQPQHF.

This chain uses TRBV4-1 with TRBJ2-3; 9 nucleotides align to TRBD1. V gave up 1 base and J gave up 4 bases; unmatched junction bases: 6. The germline CDR1 and CDR2 sequences are MGHRA and YSYEKL. The CDR3 contains 16 residues. The CDR3 sequence is CASSQVGQGRPDTQYF. The CDR3 DNA sequence: TGCGCCAGCAGCCAAGTAGGACAGGGGAGGCCAGATACGCAGTATTTT.

The J gene is TRBJ1-1, the V gene TRBV5-4, with 9 bases lining up with TRBD1. The CDR3 sequence is 15 residues long. Germline-derived CDR1 and CDR2 are SGHNT and YYREEE (reference sequence). V shed 3 bases, J shed 1 base, and the junction held 4 bases outside the gene matches. CDR3 nucleotides: TGTGCCAGCAGCTCAGGACAGGGGAGGAACACTGAAGCTTTCTTT. Encoded protein: CASSSGQGRNTEAFF.

This sequence joins TRBV6-5 and TRBJ2-2; the D gene could be TRBD1 or TRBD2 (5 bases each). This CDR3 is built from 16 residues. The germline gives CDR1 MNHEY, CDR2 SVGAGI. The ends were cut back, 4 bases at V and 1 base at J, with 13 bases in the middle. For the CDR3, the DNA is TGTGCCAGCAGTTTAGGGACGTTGGAGAACACCGGGGAGCTGTTTTTT. It encodes CASSLGTLENTGELFF.

The V and J genes are TRBV9 and TRBJ1-5, with D unclear. CDR1 is SGDLS and CDR2 is YYNGEE in the germline V gene. Trimming cost V 1 base and J 4 bases, with 6 bases left between them. The CDR3 is 13 residues long. The CDR3 DNA reads as TGTGCCAGCAGCGTAAAGCCTAATCAGCCCCAGCATTTT. This sequence encodes CASSVKPNQPQHF.

The chain's CDR3 is CASSYPDSSRDNEQFF. Written as DNA, the CDR3 is TGTGCCAGCAGTTACCCCGACAGTTCCCGAGACAATGAGCAGTTCTTC. The chain uses TRBV6-5 and TRBJ2-1; the D gene is possibly TRBD1 (5 bases). Trimming removed 2 bases at V and 5 bases at J, with 16 bases between. Germline-derived CDR1 and CDR2 are MNHEY and SVGAGI. The CDR3 loop spans 16 amino acids.